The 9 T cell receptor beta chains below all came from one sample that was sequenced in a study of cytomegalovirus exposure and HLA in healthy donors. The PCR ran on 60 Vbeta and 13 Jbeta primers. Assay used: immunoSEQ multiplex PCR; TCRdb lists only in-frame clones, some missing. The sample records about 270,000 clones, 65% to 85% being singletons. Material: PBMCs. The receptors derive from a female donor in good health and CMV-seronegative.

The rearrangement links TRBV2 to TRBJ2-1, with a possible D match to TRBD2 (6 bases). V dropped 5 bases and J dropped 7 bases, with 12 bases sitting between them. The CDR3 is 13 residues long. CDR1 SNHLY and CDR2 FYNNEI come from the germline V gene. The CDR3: CASSTGTLNEQFF. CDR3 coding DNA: TGTGCCAGCAGTACCGGGACTCTAAATGAGCAGTTCTTC.

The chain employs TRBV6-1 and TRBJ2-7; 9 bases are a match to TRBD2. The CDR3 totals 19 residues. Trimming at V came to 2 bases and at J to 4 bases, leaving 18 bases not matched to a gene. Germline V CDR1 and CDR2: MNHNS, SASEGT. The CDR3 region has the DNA TGTGCCAGCAGTGAAATTATCTCTGGTAGGGCTAGCGGGATTTACGAGCAGTACTTC. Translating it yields CASSEIISGRASGIYEQYF.

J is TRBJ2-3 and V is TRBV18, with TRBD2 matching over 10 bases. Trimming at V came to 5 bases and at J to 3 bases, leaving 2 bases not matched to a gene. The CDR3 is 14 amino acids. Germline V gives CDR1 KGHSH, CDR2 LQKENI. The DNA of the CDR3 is TGTGCCAGCTCATCACTAGCGGGGACAGATACGCAGTATTTT. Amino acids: CASSSLAGTDTQYF.

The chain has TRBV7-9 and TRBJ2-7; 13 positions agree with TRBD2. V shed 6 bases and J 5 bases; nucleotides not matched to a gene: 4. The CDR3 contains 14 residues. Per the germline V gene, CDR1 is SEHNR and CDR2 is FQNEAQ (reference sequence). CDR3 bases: TGTGCCAGCAGTAGGACTAGCGGGAGAAACGAGCAGTACTTC. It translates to CASSRTSGRNEQYF. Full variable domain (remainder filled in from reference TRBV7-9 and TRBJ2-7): DTGVSQNPRHKITKRGQNVTFRCDPISEHNRLYWYRQTLGQGPEFLTYFQNEAQLEKSRLLSDRFSAERPKGSFSTLEIQRTEQGDSAMYLCASSRTSGRNEQYFGPGTRLTVT.

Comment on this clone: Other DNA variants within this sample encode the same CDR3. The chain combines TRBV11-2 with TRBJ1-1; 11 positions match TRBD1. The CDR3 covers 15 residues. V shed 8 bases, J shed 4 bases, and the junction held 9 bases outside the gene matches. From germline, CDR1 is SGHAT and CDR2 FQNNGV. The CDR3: CASGRTGGKGTEAFF. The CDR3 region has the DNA TGTGCCAGCGGGCGGACAGGGGGCAAGGGCACTGAAGCTTTCTTT.

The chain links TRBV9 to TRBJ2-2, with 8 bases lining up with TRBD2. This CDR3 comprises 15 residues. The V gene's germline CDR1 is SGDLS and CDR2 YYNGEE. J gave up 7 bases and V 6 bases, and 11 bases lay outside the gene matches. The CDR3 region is CASNSREGLGGELFF. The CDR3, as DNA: TGTGCCAGCAATTCTCGGGAGGGCCTTGGCGGGGAGCTGTTTTTT.

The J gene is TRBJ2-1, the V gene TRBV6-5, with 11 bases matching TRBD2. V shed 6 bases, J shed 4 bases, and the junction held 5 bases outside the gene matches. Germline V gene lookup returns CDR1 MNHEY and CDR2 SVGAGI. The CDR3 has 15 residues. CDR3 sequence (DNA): TGTGCCAGCAGCCTCACTAGCGGGAGATACAATGAGCAGTTCTTC. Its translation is CASSLTSGRYNEQFF.

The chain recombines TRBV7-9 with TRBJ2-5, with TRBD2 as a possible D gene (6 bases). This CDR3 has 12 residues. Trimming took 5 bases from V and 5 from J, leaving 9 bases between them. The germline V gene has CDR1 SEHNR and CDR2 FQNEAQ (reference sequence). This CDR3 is CASSRRGETQYF. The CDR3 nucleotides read TGTGCCAGCAGCCGACGGGGGGAGACCCAGTACTTC.

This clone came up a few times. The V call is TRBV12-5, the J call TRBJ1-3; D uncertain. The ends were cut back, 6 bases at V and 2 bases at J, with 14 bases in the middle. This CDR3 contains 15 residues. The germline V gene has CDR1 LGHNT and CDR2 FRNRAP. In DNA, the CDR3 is TGTGCTAGTGGGTCGGAGCTGAGTGCTGGAAACACCATATATTTT. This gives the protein CASGSELSAGNTIYF.